These T cell receptor beta chains were read from a single sample in a study of T cells expressing NK-cell markers. TCRdb reprocessed the 5' RACE reads; each CDR3 protein has one entry and no DNA is given. Its clone listing holds 450,000 to 600,000 distinct CDR3 sequences. The specimen was blood T cells: a sorted CD56 or NKG2C T cell subset, CD4+ or CD8+ T cells, or bulk PBMC T cells (not recorded which). These receptors were obtained from a man younger than 35 in good health. The CDR3 runs from the conserved cysteine through the conserved F or W.

v_gene	j_gene	CDR3aa
TRBV7-7	TRBJ2-5	CASSSSGTGGLETQYF
TRBV20-1	TRBJ2-7	CSARDRDPYEQYF
TRBV20-1	TRBJ2-1	CSATGREGIYNEQFF
TRBV4-3	TRBJ1-2	CASSQDSLTGSLGYTF
TRBV9	TRBJ2-1	CASTVGGRAPRDNEQFF
TRBV7-9	TRBJ2-3	CATLDPGLVTDTQYF
TRBV12-3/TRBV12-4	TRBJ2-5	CASSDSRVAGGKETQYF
TRBV7-9	TRBJ1-6	CASSGGQVVGSPLHF
TRBV12-3/TRBV12-4	TRBJ2-7	CASSWTGYEQYF
TRBV3-1	TRBJ2-7	CASSHPGTGREQYF
TRBV4-1	TRBJ2-2	CASRSTRGSTGELFF
TRBV4-3	TRBJ1-1	CASSQEWGRGEAFF
TRBV6-1	TRBJ2-5	CASSALGPQETQYF
TRBV29-1	TRBJ2-3	CSVDEGAGDTQYF
TRBV29-1	TRBJ2-2	CSVEEVRGRDTGELFF
TRBV11-2	TRBJ1-4	CASSLGGRLNEKLFF
TRBV12-3/TRBV12-4	TRBJ2-1	CASRTLAGGPHEQFF
TRBV20-1	TRBJ1-5	CSARPTGANQPQHF
TRBV7-8	TRBJ2-1	CASSSEGGTSGSLGDNEQFF
TRBV12-3/TRBV12-4	TRBJ1-5	CASGIGSIPSNQPQHF
TRBV28	TRBJ2-5	CASSFWGDRGTGETQYF
TRBV24-1	TRBJ2-7	CATSDLTASGAYEQYF
TRBV29-1	TRBJ2-5	CSVLRDLQETQYF
TRBV28	TRBJ2-2	CASSLFPGELFF
TRBV20-1	TRBJ1-2	CSASPRGNYGYTF
TRBV3-1	TRBJ2-3	CASSQAGLQDTQYF
TRBV7-2	TRBJ2-1	CASRMGLAVTYNEQFF
TRBV14	TRBJ2-7	CASSLYRGPEQYF
TRBV7-8	TRBJ2-3	CASSPLSPRTTRTDTQYF
TRBV2	TRBJ2-1	CASTGAWEQFF
TRBV29-1	TRBJ1-1	CSVHGLGERGAFF
TRBV3-1	TRBJ2-6	CASSQIQGPGANVLTF
TRBV3-1	TRBJ1-1	CASSQDSGARAFF
TRBV10-3	TRBJ1-2	CAISRQEGYGYTF
TRBV5-1	TRBJ2-1	CASSASGRLYEQFF
TRBV28	TRBJ2-5	CASIVSGRAGETQYF
TRBV20-1	TRBJ2-3	CSARRGRGTDTQYF
TRBV12-3/TRBV12-4	TRBJ2-1	CASSSRGGTSGLSSYNEQFF
TRBV6-5	TRBJ2-2	CASSYATGTGTGELFF
TRBV7-2	TRBJ2-7	CASSLVGGRNTYEQYF
TRBV12-3/TRBV12-4	TRBJ2-1	CASSDTQGYNEQFF
TRBV7-2	TRBJ1-1	CASSLGSFGGSEAFF
TRBV7-3	TRBJ2-2	CASSLSLAAGELFF
TRBV24-1	TRBJ2-3	CATKTSGASTDTQYF
TRBV28	TRBJ2-1	CAIKRGLYNEQFF
TRBV2	TRBJ2-5	CASSDGGVETQYF
TRBV7-2	TRBJ2-5	CASSPSGRSETQYF
TRBV7-9	TRBJ2-6	CASSTQQGRSGANVLTF
TRBV5-5	TRBJ2-3	CASSLTISSTDTQYF